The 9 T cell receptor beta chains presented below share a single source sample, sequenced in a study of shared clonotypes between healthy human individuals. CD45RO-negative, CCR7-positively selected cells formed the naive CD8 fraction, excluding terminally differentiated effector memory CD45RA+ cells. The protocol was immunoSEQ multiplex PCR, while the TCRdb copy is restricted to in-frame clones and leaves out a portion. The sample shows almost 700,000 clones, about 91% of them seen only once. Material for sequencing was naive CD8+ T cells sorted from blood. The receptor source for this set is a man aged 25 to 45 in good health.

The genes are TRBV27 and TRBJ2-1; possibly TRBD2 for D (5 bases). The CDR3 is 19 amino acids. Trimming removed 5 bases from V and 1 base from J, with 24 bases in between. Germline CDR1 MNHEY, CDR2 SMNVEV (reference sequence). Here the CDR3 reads CASSPLRLTAGKSYNEQFF. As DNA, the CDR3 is TGTGCCAGCAGTCCACTGCGTTTAACAGCCGGGAAGTCCTACAATGAGCAGTTCTTC.

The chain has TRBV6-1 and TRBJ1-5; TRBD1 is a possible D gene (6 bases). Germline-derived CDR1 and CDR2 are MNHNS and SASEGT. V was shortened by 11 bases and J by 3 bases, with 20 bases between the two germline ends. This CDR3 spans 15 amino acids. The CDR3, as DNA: TGTGCCGTCATGGAGGGGGTTTACACCAATCAGCCCCAGCATTTT. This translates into CAVMEGVYTNQPQHF.

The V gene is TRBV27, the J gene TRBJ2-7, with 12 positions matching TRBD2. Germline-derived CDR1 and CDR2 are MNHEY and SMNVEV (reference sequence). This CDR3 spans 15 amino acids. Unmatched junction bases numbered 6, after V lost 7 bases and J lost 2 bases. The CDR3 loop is CASTSGLAGTYEQYF. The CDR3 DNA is TGTGCCAGCACCTCCGGACTAGCGGGGACCTACGAGCAGTACTTC.

Written as DNA, the CDR3 is TGTGCCAGTAGTGATACTAGCGGGATCTTTTACGAGCAGTACTTC. This translates into CASSDTSGIFYEQYF. The rearrangement joins TRBV19 to TRBJ2-7, with 10 bases that match TRBD2. V lost 5 bases, J lost 4 bases, and 8 bases stayed unmatched. Germline V gene data show CDR1 as LNHDA and CDR2 as SQIVND (reference sequence). This CDR3 contains 15 residues.

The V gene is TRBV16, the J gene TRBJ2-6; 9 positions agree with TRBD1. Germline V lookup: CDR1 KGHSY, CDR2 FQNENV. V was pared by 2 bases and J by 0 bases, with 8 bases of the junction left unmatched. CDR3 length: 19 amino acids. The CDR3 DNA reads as TGTGCCAGCAGCCAACCGGAGGGACAGGGTTCCTCTGGGGCCAACGTCCTGACTTTC. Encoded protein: CASSQPEGQGSSGANVLTF.

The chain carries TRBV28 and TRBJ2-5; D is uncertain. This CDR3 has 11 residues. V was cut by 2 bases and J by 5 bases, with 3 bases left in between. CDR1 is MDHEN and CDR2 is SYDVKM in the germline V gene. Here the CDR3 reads CASSLVETQYF. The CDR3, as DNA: TGTGCCAGCAGTTTAGTGGAGACCCAGTACTTC.

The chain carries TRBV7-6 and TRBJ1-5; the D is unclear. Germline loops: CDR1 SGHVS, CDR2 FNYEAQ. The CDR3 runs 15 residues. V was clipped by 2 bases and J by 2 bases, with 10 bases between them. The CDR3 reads CASSLSWEGNQPQHF. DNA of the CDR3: TGTGCCAGCAGCTTATCTTGGGAGGGCAATCAGCCCCAGCATTTT. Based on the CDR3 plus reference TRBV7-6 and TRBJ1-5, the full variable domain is GAGVSQSPRYKVTKRGQDVALRCDPISGHVSLYWYRQALGQGPEFLTYFNYEAQQDKSGLPNDRFSAERPEGSISTLTIQRTEQRDSAMYRCASSLSWEGNQPQHFGDGTRLSIL.

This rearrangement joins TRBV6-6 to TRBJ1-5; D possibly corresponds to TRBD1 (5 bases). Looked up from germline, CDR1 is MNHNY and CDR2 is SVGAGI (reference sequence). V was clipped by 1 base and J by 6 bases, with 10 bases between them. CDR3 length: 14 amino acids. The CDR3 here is CASSYYRTGQPQHF. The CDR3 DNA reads TGTGCCAGCAGTTACTACAGGACCGGTCAGCCCCAGCATTTT.

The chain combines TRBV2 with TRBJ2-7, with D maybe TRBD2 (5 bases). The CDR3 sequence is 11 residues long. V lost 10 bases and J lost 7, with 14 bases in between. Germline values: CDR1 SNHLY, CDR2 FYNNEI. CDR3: CATLTRGEQYF. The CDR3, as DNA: TGTGCCACCCTCACCCGGGGAGAGCAGTACTTC.